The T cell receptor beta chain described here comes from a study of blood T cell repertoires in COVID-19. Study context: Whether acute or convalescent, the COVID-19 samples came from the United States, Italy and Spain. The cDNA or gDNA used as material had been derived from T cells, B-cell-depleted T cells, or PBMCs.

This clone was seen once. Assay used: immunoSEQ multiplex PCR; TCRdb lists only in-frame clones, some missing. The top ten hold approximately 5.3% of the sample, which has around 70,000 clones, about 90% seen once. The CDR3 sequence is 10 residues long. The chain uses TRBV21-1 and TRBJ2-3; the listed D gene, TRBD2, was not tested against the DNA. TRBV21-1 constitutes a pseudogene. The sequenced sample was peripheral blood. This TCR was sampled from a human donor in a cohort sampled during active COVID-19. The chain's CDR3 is CASSKYKQYF. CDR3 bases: TGTGCCAGCAGCAAATATAAGCAGTATTTT.